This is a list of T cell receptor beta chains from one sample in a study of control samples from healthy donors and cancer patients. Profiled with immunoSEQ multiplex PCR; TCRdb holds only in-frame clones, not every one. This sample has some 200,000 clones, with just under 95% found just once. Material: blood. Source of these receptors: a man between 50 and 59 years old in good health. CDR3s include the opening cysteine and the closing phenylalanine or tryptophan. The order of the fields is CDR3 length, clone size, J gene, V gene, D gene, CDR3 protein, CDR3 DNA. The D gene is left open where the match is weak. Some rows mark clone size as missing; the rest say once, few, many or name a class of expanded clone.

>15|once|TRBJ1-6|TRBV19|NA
CASAMSGTLNSPLHF
TGTGCCAGCGCTATGTCCGGGACACTAAATTCACCCCTCCACTTT
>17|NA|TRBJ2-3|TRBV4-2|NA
CASSPHTGTLVTDTQYF
TGTGCCAGCAGCCCCCATACCGGGACCCTTGTCACAGATACGCAGTATTTT
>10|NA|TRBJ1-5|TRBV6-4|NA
CASPDRPQHF
TGTGCCAGCCCCGATCGGCCCCAGCATTTT
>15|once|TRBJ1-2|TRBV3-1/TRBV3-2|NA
CASSQEGGAPYGYTF
TGTGCCAGCAGCCAAGAAGGTGGAGCTCCGTATGGCTACACCTTC
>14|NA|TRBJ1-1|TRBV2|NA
CASEGGGLDTEAFF
TGTGCCAGCGAGGGGGGAGGGCTGGACACTGAAGCTTTCTTT
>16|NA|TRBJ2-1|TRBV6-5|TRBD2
CASSYSLAGTRNEQFF
TGTGCCAGCAGTTACTCGCTAGCGGGGACTCGCAATGAGCAGTTCTTC
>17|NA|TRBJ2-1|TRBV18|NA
CASSPYPKGQSYNEQFF
TGTGCCAGCTCACCATATCCTAAGGGGCAGTCCTACAATGAGCAGTTCTTC
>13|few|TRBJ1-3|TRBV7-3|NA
CASSPSPGNTIYF
TGTGCCAGCAGCCCCAGCCCTGGAAACACCATATATTTT
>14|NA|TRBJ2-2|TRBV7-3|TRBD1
CASSLEGAAGELFF
TGTGCCAGCAGCTTAGAGGGGGCAGCCGGGGAGCTGTTTTTT
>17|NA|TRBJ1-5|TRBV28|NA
CASSLGSRAGSTQPQHF
TGTGCCAGCAGTTTAGGTTCGCGCGCAGGTTCCACTCAGCCCCAGCATTTT
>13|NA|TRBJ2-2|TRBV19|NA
CASSTGLSGELFF
TGTGCCAGTAGCACCGGGCTCTCCGGGGAGCTGTTTTTT
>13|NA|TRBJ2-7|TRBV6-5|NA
CASSRSQSGEQYF
TGTGCCAGCAGTAGGTCCCAGTCGGGGGAGCAGTACTTC
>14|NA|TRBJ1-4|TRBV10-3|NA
CAISTDGGGEKLFF
TGTGCCATCAGCACGGATGGGGGGGGTGAAAAACTGTTTTTT
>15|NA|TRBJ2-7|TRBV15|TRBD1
CATSRRQGITREQYF
TGTGCCACCAGCAGACGACAGGGCATCACGCGGGAGCAGTACTTC
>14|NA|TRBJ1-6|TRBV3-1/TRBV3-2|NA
CASSLTRTWHTLHF
TGTGCCAGCAGCCTTACGAGGACATGGCACACCCTCCACTTT
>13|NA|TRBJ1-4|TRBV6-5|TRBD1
CASSYSGQGRLFF
TGTGCCAGCAGTTACTCGGGACAGGGCCGGCTGTTTTTT
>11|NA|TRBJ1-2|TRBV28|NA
CASSLGFGYTF
TGTGCCAGCAGCTTGGGCTTTGGCTACACCTTC
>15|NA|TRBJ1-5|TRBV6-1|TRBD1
CASSEGGTGTSPQHF
TGTGCCAGCAGTGAGGGGGGGACAGGGACTAGCCCCCAGCATTTT
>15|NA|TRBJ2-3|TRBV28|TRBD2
CASSRTSGFTDTQYF
TGTGCCAGCAGTCGGACTAGCGGGTTTACAGATACGCAGTATTTT
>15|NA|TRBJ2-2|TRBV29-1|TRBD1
CSVDVRTGATGELFF
TGCAGCGTTGACGTTAGGACAGGGGCCACCGGGGAGCTGTTTTTT
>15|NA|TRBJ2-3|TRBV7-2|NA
CASSRIAIRTDTQYF
TGTGCCAGCAGCCGTATTGCGATCCGCACAGATACGCAGTATTTT
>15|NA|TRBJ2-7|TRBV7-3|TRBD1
CASSYAGTGIGEQYF
TGTGCCAGCAGCTACGCCGGGACAGGGATTGGCGAGCAGTACTTC
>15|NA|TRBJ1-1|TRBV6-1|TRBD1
CASSEVAGGSTEAFF
TGTGCCAGCAGTGAAGTGGCAGGGGGTAGCACTGAAGCTTTCTTT
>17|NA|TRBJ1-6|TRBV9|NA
CASSVVAGAMRNSPLHF
TGTGCCAGCAGCGTAGTAGCAGGGGCCATGAGGAATTCACCCCTCCACTTT
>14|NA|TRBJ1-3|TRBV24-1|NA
CATSDRGTGNTIYF
TGTGCCACCAGTGACCGGGGAACTGGAAACACCATATATTTT
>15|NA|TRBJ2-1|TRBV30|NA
CAWSVGRGTYNEQFF
TGTGCCTGGAGTGTAGGCAGGGGTACTTACAATGAGCAGTTCTTC
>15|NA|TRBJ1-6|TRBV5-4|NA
CASSLRTAINSPLHF
TGTGCCAGCAGCTTGAGGACCGCTATTAATTCACCCCTCCACTTT
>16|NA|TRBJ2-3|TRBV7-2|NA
CASSPPGGRGPDTQYF
TGTGCCAGCAGCCCGCCAGGGGGGAGGGGACCAGATACGCAGTATTTT
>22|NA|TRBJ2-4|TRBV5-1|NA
CASSFPTVGASSDSVAKNIQYF
TGCGCCAGCAGCTTTCCAACGGTTGGAGCCTCGAGTGATTCGGTAGCCAAAAACATTCAGTACTTC
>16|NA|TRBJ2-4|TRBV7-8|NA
CASSLGAALAKNIQYF
TGTGCCAGCAGCTTAGGGGCCGCTTTAGCCAAAAACATTCAGTACTTC
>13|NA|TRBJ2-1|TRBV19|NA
CASSTKLAVEQFF
TGTGCCAGTAGTACCAAACTAGCAGTTGAGCAGTTCTTC
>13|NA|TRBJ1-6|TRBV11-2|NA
CASSLEAFSPLHF
TGTGCCAGCAGCTTAGAGGCATTTTCACCCCTCCACTTT
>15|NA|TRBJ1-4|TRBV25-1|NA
CASSDPGATNEKLFF
TGTGCCAGCAGTGACCCCGGGGCAACTAATGAAAAACTGTTTTTT
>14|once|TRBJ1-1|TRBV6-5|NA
CASTGGGGDTEAFF
TGTGCCAGCACGGGGGGTGGGGGGGACACTGAAGCTTTCTTT
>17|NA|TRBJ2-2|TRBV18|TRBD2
CASSPLAGAQNTGELFF
TGTGCCAGCTCACCACTAGCGGGGGCCCAGAACACCGGGGAGCTGTTTTTT
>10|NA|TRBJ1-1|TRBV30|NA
CAWSVREAFF
TGTGCCTGGAGTGTAAGGGAAGCTTTCTTT
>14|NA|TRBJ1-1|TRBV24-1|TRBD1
CATSTGGMNTEAFF
TGTGCCACCAGTACAGGGGGCATGAACACTGAAGCTTTCTTT
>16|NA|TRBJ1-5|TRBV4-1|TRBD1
CASSQQTGVLNQPQHF
TGCGCCAGCAGCCAGCAGACAGGGGTTCTGAATCAGCCCCAGCATTTT
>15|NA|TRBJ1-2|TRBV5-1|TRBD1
CASSPDRGRNYGYTF
TGCGCCAGCAGTCCGGACAGGGGCCGTAACTATGGCTACACCTTC
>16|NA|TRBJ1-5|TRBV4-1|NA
CASSRQMATDNQPQHF
TGCGCCAGCAGCCGACAGATGGCGACAGACAATCAGCCCCAGCATTTT
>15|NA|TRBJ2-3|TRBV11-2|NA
CASSQRGLATDTQYF
TGTGCCAGCAGCCAAAGGGGACTGGCCACAGATACGCAGTATTTT
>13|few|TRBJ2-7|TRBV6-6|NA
CASAIGLSYEQYF
TGTGCCAGCGCGATAGGACTCTCGTACGAGCAGTACTTC
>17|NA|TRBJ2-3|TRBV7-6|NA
CASSSQGRQPATDTQYF
TGTGCCAGCAGCTCCCAGGGGCGCCAGCCCGCCACAGATACGCAGTATTTT
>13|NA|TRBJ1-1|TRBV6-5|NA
CASPDTMNTEAFF
TGTGCCAGCCCGGACACCATGAACACTGAAGCTTTCTTT
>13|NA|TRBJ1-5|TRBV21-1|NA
CASRTTGYQPQHF
TGTGCCAGCAGAACCACAGGATATCAGCCCCAGCATTTT
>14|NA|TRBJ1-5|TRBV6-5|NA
CASSRGGSEEPQHF
TGTGCCAGCAGCCGCGGAGGTTCAGAGGAGCCCCAGCATTTT
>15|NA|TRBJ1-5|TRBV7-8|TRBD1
CASSFGDSSNQPQHF
TGTGCCAGCAGCTTCGGGGACAGTAGCAATCAGCCCCAGCATTTT
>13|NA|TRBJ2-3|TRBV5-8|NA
CASSLQGTDTQYF
TGTGCCAGCAGCTTGCAGGGGACAGATACGCAGTATTTT
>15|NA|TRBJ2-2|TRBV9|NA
CASSPRPGGTGELFF
TGTGCCAGCAGCCCCCGTCCAGGGGGGACCGGGGAGCTGTTTTTT
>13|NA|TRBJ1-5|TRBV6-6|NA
CAGNRGGNQPQHF
TGTGCCGGAAATAGGGGGGGCAATCAGCCCCAGCATTTT
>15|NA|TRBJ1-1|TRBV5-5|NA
CASSSIIDPNTEAFF
TGTGCCAGCAGCTCCATAATTGACCCGAACACTGAAGCTTTCTTT
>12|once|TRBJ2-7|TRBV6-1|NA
CASSESVSEQYF
TGTGCCAGCAGTGAATCCGTATCAGAGCAGTACTTC
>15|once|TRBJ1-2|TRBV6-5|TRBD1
CAIGSGTGLSYGYTF
TGTGCCATCGGGTCGGGGACAGGGCTTTCCTATGGCTACACCTTC
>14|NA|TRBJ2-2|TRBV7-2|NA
CASSLGQTEGELFF
TGTGCCAGCAGCTTAGGACAGACCGAGGGGGAGCTGTTTTTT
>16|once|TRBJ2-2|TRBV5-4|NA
CASSLPKAGNTGELFF
TGTGCCAGCAGCCTACCGAAGGCGGGGAACACCGGGGAGCTGTTTTTT